This T cell receptor (beta chain) originates from a study of cytomegalovirus exposure and HLA in healthy donors. Study-wide background: Prior work identified more than 90 million unique TCR beta sequences in about 179 million T cells. Whole-study findings and limits: The listing of 150 to 200 TCR beta chains classed them as cytomegalovirus-associated. In a later analysis, across HLA loci, associated TCR counts were highest for DRB1, lowest for HLA-C.

60 Vbeta and 13 Jbeta primers were used in PCR. Sequencing was performed with immunoSEQ multiplex PCR; in TCRdb, only in-frame clones are kept and a portion is missing. This table has some 240,000 clones, 70% to 85% appearing once. CDR1 and CDR2 (germline): MNHEY, SVGAGI. The CDR3 covers 15 residues. V lost 5 bases and J 4 bases, leaving 17 bases between the germline ends. Points on this clone: Its antigen is unknown.

The origin of this receptor is a male donor in good health and CMV-seronegative. The chain has TRBV6-5 and TRBJ1-1; D is possibly TRBD1 (6 bases). Sequenced material: PBMCs. The CDR3 DNA follows: TGTGCCAGCAGTCCAGGGGACCAGGGCGGCACTGAAGCTTTCTTT. The encoded protein is CASSPGDQGGTEAFF.